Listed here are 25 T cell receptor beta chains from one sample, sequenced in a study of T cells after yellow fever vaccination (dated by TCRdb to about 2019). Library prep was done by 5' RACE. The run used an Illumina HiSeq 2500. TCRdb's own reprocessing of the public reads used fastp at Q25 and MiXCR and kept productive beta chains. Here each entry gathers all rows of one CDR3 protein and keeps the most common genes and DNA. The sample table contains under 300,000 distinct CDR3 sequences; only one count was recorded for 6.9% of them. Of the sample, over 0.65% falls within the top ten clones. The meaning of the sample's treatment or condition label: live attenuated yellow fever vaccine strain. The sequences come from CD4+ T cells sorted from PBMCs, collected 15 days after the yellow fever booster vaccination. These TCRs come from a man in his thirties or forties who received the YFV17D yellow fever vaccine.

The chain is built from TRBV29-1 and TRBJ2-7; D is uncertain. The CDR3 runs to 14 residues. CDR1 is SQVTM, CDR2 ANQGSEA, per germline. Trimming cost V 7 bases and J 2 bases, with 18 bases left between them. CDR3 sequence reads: CSDPDCPLPYEQYF. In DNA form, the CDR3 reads TGCAGCGACCCAGACTGTCCTCTCCCCTACGAGCAGTACTTC.

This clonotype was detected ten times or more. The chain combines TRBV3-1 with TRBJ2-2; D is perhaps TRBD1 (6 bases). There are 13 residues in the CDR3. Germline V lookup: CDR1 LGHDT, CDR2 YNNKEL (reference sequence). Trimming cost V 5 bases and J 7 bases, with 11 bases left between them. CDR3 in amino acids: CASSYRENGELFF. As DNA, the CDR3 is TGTGCCAGCAGCTACAGGGAGAACGGGGAGCTGTTTTTT.

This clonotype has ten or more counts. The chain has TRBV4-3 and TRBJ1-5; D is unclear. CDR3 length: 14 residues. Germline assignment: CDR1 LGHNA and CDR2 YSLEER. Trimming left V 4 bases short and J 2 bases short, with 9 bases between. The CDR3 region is CASSPSAGNQPQHF. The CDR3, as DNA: TGCGCCAGCAGCCCTAGTGCGGGCAATCAGCCCCAGCATTTT.

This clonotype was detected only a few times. CDR3 coding DNA: TGCGCCAGCAGCCCAACTATCGGAAGCTCCTACAATGAGCAGTTCTTC. Its protein is CASSPTIGSSYNEQFF. This chain connects TRBV5-1 to TRBJ2-1; no reliable D call. The germline gives CDR1 SGHRS, CDR2 YFSETQ. CDR3 size: 16 residues. Deletions cut 4 bases from V and 0 bases from J, with 14 bases between.

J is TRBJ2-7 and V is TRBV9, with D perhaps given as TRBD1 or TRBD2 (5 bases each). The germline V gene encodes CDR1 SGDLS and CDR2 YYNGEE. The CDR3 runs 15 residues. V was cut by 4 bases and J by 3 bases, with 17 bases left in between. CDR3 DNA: TGTGCCAGCAGCCTGGGGCACACTAGTTTCTACGAGCAGTACTTC. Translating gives CASSLGHTSFYEQYF.

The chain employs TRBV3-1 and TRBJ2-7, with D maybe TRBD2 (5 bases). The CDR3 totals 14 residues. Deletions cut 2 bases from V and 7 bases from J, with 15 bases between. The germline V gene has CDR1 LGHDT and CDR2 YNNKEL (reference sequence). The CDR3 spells CASSQQRRVGEQYF. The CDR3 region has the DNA TGTGCCAGCAGCCAACAGCGGCGGGTAGGGGAGCAGTACTTC.

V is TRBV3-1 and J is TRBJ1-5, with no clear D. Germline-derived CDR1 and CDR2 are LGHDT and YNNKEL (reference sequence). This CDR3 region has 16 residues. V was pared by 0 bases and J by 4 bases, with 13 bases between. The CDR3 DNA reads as TGTGCCAGCAGCCAAGATTTGGGCGGGCGAAATCAGCCCCAGCATTTT. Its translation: CASSQDLGGRNQPQHF. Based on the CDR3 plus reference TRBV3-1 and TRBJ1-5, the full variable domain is DTAVSQTPKYLVTQMGNDKSIKCEQNLGHDTMYWYKQDSKKFLKIMFSYNNKELIINETVPNRFSPKSPDKAHLNLHINSLELGDSAVYFCASSQDLGGRNQPQHFGDGTRLSIL.

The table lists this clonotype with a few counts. As DNA, the CDR3 is TGTGCCATCAGTGAGTCAACACCCCGGGGCTACACCTTC. This encodes CAISESTPRGYTF. This sequence joins TRBV10-3 and TRBJ1-2; D gene unclear. The CDR3 runs to 13 residues. From germline, CDR1 is ENHRY and CDR2 SYGVKD. The V gene lost 0 bases and the J gene lost 8 bases, with 10 bases spanning the gap.

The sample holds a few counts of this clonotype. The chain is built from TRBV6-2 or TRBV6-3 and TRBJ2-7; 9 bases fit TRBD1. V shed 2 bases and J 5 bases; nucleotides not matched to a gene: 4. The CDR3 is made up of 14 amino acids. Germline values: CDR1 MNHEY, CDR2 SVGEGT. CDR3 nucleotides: TGTGCCAGCAGTTACGGGACAGGGTACCACGAGCAGTACTTC. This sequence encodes CASSYGTGYHEQYF.

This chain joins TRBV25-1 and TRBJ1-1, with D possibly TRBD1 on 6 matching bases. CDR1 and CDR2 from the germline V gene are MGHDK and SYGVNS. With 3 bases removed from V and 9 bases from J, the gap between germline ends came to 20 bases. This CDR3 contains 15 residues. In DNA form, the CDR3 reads TGTGCCAGCAGTGAGGGGTGGCAGGGGTCAGGAAAAGCTTTCTTT. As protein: CASSEGWQGSGKAFF.

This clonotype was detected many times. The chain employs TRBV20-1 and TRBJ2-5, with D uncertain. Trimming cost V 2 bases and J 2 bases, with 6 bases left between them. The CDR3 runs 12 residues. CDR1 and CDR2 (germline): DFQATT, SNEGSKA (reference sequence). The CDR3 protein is CSARSIQETQYF. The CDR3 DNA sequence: TGCAGTGCTAGATCGATTCAAGAGACCCAGTACTTC.

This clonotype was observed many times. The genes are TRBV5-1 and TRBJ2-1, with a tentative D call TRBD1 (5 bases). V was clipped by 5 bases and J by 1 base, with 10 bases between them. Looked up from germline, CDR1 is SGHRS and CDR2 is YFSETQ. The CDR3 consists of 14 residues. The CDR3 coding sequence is TGCGCCAGCAGTCCCGGACAATCCTACAATGAGCAGTTCTTC. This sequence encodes CASSPGQSYNEQFF.

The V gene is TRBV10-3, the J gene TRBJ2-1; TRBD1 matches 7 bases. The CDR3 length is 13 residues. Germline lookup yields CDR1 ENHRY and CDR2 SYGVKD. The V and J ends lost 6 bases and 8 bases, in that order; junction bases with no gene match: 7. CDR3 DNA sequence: TGTGCCATCAGGGATGACAGGGAAGATGAGCAGTTCTTC. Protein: CAIRDDREDEQFF.

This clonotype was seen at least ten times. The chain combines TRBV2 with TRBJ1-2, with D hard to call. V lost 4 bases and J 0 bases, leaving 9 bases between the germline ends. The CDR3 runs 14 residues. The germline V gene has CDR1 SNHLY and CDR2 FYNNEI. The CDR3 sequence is CASSVAVANYGYTF. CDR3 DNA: TGTGCCAGCAGTGTGGCGGTAGCTAACTATGGCTACACCTTC.

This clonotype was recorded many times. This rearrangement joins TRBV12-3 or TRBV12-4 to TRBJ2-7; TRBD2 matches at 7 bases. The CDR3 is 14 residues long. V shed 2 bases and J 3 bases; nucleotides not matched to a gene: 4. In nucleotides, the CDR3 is TGTGCCAGCAGTTTATCACTAGCGCTCTACGAGCAGTACTTC. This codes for CASSLSLALYEQYF.

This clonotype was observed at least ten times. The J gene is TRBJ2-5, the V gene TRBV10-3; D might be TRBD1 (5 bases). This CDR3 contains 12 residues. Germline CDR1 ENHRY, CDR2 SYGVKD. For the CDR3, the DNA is TGTGCGGTCGGTCAGGGATCAGAGACCCAGTACTTC. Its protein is CAVGQGSETQYF.

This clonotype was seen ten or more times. The DNA of the CDR3 is TGCAGTGCCAAAAAAGCTTTCTTT. This sequence encodes CSAKKAFF. The chain carries TRBV20-1 and TRBJ1-1; D not certain. There are 8 residues in the CDR3. Trimming removed 6 bases at V and 9 bases at J, with 5 bases between. Germline V gene lookup returns CDR1 DFQATT and CDR2 SNEGSKA (reference sequence).

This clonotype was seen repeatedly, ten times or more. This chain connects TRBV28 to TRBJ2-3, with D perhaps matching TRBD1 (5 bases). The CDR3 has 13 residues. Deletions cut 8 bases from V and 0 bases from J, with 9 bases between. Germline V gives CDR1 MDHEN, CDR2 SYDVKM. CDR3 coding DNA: TGTGCCAGCTTAACAGGAAGCACAGATACGCAGTATTTT. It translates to CASLTGSTDTQYF.

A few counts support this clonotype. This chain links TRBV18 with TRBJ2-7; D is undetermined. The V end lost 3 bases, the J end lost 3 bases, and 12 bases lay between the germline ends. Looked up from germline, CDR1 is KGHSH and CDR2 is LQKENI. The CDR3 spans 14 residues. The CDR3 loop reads CASSPESSNYEQYF. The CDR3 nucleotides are TGTGCCAGCTCACCGGAGAGCAGTAACTACGAGCAGTACTTC.

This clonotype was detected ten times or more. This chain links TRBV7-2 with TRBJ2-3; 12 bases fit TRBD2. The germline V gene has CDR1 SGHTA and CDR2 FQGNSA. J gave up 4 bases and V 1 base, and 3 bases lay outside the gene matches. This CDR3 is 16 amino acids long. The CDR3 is CASSLGPSGGADTQYF. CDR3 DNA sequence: TGTGCCAGCAGCTTAGGTCCTAGCGGGGGGGCAGATACGCAGTATTTT.

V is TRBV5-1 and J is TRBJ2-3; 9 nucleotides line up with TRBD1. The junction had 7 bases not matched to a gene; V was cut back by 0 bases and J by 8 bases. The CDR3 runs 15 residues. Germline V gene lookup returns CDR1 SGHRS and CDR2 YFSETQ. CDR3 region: CASSLEGQGIGTQYF. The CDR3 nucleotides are TGCGCCAGCAGCTTGGAGGGACAGGGAATAGGTACGCAGTATTTT.

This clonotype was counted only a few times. The DNA for the CDR3 is TGTGCCAGCAGCTTTTACGGGAACACTGAAGCTTTCTTT. It translates to CASSFYGNTEAFF. The V call is TRBV7-9, the J call TRBJ1-1; D is undetermined. The germline V gene encodes CDR1 SEHNR and CDR2 FQNEAQ (reference sequence). CDR3 length: 13 amino acids. V gave up 3 bases and J gave up 1 base, with 6 bases separating them.

CDR3 protein: CASSSTSGGGTDTQYF. In DNA, the CDR3 is TGTGCCAGCAGCTCGACCTCTGGCGGTGGCACAGATACGCAGTATTTT. The rearrangement uses TRBV7-2 and TRBJ2-3; D ambiguous. The CDR3 is 16 amino acids. CDR1 is SGHTA and CDR2 is FQGNSA in the germline V gene. V was pared by 4 bases and J by 1 base, with 15 bases between.

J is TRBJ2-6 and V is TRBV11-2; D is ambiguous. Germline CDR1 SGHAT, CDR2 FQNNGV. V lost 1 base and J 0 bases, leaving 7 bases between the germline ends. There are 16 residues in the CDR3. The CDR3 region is CASSLVPISGANVLTF. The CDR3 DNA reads TGTGCCAGCAGCTTAGTTCCGATCTCTGGGGCCAACGTCCTGACTTTC.

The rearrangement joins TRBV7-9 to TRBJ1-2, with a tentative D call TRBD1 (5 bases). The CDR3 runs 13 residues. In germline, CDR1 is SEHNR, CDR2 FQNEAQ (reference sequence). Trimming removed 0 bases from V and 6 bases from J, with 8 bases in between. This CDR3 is CASSLAAGHGYTF. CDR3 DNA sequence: TGTGCCAGCAGCTTAGCCGCGGGACATGGCTACACCTTC.